The T cell receptor (beta chain) described here comes from a study of Graves' ophthalmopathy and Graves' hyperthyroidism. General study findings and limits: Most thyroid clonotypes expanded beyond 0.001 frequency were also found in blood.

Using RNA transcripts, the TCR beta CDR3 regions were amplified. First-round RT-PCR relied on HTBI primers, and a second-round multiplex PCR came next. TCRdb re-analysed the multiplex PCR reads in MiXCR, keeping a single row per CDR3 protein. The table records 900,000 to 1,200,000 distinct CDR3 sequences, roughly two fifths of them present only once. This clonotype was counted at least ten times. Its antigen is undetermined. Diagnoses were established from clinical symptoms, serum thyroxine, TRAb, thyroid ultrasound and orbital computed tomography. The sequenced sample was peripheral blood or thyroid tissue (not recorded which). The source of this sequence is an adult man with Graves' hyperthyroidism.

This CDR3 reads CSVEDPQGGWTGYTF. The CDR3 DNA reads TGCAGCGTTGAAGATCCTCAGGGTGGTTGGACTGGCTACACCTTC. The chain carries TRBV29-1 and TRBJ1-2; D may be TRBD1 (5 bases). The V end lost 0 bases, the J end lost 7 bases, and 18 bases lay between the germline ends. Germline CDR1 and CDR2: SQVTM and ANQGSEA. The CDR3 has 15 residues.